These 26 T cell receptor beta chains originate from one sample sequenced in a study of T-cell memory formation after mild COVID-19. Each CDR3 protein is one row after TCRdb ran MiXCR on the 5' RACE reads. In the table there are some 320,000 distinct CDR3 sequences, roughly 15% of which are singletons. The sequenced material came from PBMCs or a T cell subset sorted from them (not recorded which). Receptor source: a man aged 18-30 years who had mild COVID-19 (a few samples of this study predate the infection). Cell type and time point are not known.

This clonotype was picked up a small number of times. The V gene is TRBV5-1, the J gene TRBJ1-2; tentatively, D is TRBD1 (6 bases). The CDR3 is made up of 15 amino acids. From germline, CDR1 is SGHRS and CDR2 YFSETQ. The V gene lost 0 bases and the J gene lost 5 bases, with 14 bases spanning the gap. In DNA, the CDR3 is TGCGCCAGCAGCTTGGCCGTAGGGGGTGGATATGGCTACACCTTC. This codes for CASSLAVGGGYGYTF.

This clonotype was observed a few times. V gene TRBV6-5 combines with J gene TRBJ1-1; 7 bases map to TRBD1. The length of the CDR3 is 14 residues. Germline V gene lookup returns CDR1 MNHEY and CDR2 SVGAGI. The V and J ends lost 6 bases and 4 bases, in that order; junction bases with no gene match: 8. The DNA of the CDR3 is TGTGCCAGCAGATTAGGGGGCGGAGGCACTGAAGCTTTCTTT. Encoded protein: CASRLGGGGTEAFF.

This clonotype was seen ten or more times. The CDR3 here is CASSPGGAYEQYF. The CDR3 DNA reads TGTGCCAGCAGCCCCGGGGGAGCCTACGAGCAGTACTTC. The gene calls are TRBV3-1 and TRBJ2-7; D is perhaps TRBD2 (6 bases). The germline V and J ends were trimmed by 4 bases and 2 bases, with 9 bases remaining between them. This CDR3 has 13 amino acids. Germline V gene data show CDR1 as LGHDT and CDR2 as YNNKEL (reference sequence).

V is TRBV6-6 and J is TRBJ2-5; unclear D gene. The V end was cut by 7 bases, the J end by 5 bases, with 14 bases between. Per the germline V gene, CDR1 is MNHNY and CDR2 is SVGAGI (reference sequence). The CDR3 sequence is 13 residues long. This CDR3 is CASISPSSETQYF. Written as DNA, the CDR3 is TGTGCCAGCATTTCCCCCTCCTCGGAGACCCAGTACTTC.

This clonotype was counted a few times. This chain uses TRBV9 with TRBJ1-2; D is ambiguous. Germline lookup yields CDR1 SGDLS and CDR2 YYNGEE. V gave up 4 bases and J gave up 4 bases, with 14 bases separating them. CDR3 length equals 14 residues. As DNA, the CDR3 is TGTGCCAGCAGCCCCAGCCCCGGGTTCTATGGCTACACCTTC. It codes for CASSPSPGFYGYTF.

The chain's CDR3 is CASSVGQTSFQETQYF. In nucleotides, the CDR3 is TGTGCCAGCAGCGTAGGACAGACCAGCTTCCAAGAGACCCAGTACTTC. The chain combines TRBV7-6 with TRBJ2-5; TRBD1 might be the D (6 bases). Germline V gives CDR1 SGHVS, CDR2 FNYEAQ. The V end was cut by 5 bases, the J end by 1 base, with 17 bases between. The CDR3 runs to 16 residues.

This clonotype was observed at least ten times. V is TRBV5-1 and J is TRBJ2-5; no firm D call. The germline gives CDR1 SGHRS, CDR2 YFSETQ. CDR3 size: 14 residues. Trimming removed 0 bases from V and 1 base from J, with 7 bases in between. The CDR3 region is CASSLGDTQETQYF. The CDR3 bases are TGCGCCAGCAGCTTGGGAGACACCCAAGAGACCCAGTACTTC.

This clonotype was seen many times. This chain joins TRBV7-2 and TRBJ2-1, with 7 bases fitting TRBD2. The germline V gene has CDR1 SGHTA and CDR2 FQGNSA. The CDR3 contains 12 residues. Trimming took 1 base from V and 10 from J; bases not matched to a gene: 1. The CDR3 reads CASSLGTREQFF. Here the CDR3 DNA reads TGTGCCAGCAGCTTAGGGACTAGAGAGCAGTTCTTC. The whole variable domain, remainder taken from reference TRBV7-2 and TRBJ2-1, is GAGVSQSPSNKVTEKGKDVELRCDPISGHTALYWYRQSLGQGLEFLIYFQGNSAPDKSGLPSDRFSAERTGGSVSTLTIQRTQQEDSAVYLCASSLGTREQFFGPGTRLTVL.

This chain links TRBV19 with TRBJ2-7; 12 bases agree with TRBD1. The V gene end was trimmed by 4 bases and the J gene end by 6 bases; junction bases not matched to a gene: 7. There are 15 residues in the CDR3. Germline V gives CDR1 LNHDA, CDR2 SQIVND (reference sequence). CDR3 DNA: TGTGCCAGTAGTACCCCGGGACAGGGGGCTGGCGAGCAGTACTTC. Protein sequence: CASSTPGQGAGEQYF.

This clonotype was counted ten times or more. This chain uses TRBV5-1 with TRBJ2-2; D unclear. Trimming pared 5 bases from V and 6 bases from J, leaving 11 bases between. Germline V gene data show CDR1 as SGHRS and CDR2 as YFSETQ. The CDR3 totals 13 residues. This CDR3 reads CASRLSQAGELFF. The CDR3 DNA follows: TGCGCCAGCAGGCTATCCCAGGCCGGGGAGCTGTTTTTT.

J is TRBJ2-7 and V is TRBV3-1; TRBD1 agrees at 9 bases. The CDR3 is made up of 15 amino acids. Germline V gene data show CDR1 as LGHDT and CDR2 as YNNKEL (reference sequence). J gave up 2 bases and V 1 base, and 3 bases lay outside the gene matches. In DNA form, the CDR3 reads TGTGCCAGCAGCCAAGGGCGGACAGGGGCCTACGAGCAGTACTTC. It encodes CASSQGRTGAYEQYF.

The table lists this clonotype with many counts. The chain couples TRBV7-2 to TRBJ2-1, with TRBD1 matching over 12 bases. The V and J ends lost 5 bases and 5 bases, in that order; junction bases with no gene match: 7. This CDR3 region has 16 residues. CDR1 and CDR2 from the germline V gene are SGHTA and FQGNSA. CDR3 nucleotide sequence: TGTGCCAGCAGCAGACGGGACAGGGGGCCCCACAATGAGCAGTTCTTC. Protein sequence: CASSRRDRGPHNEQFF.

In this sample, this clonotype turned up many times. The V gene is TRBV18, the J gene TRBJ2-3; D remains ambiguous. The CDR3 is made up of 15 amino acids. Germline CDR1 KGHSH, CDR2 LQKENI. V was pared by 6 bases and J by 0 bases, with 13 bases between. For the CDR3, the DNA is TGTGCCAGCTCGTTCTCAGTTATTAGCACAGATACGCAGTATTTT. Amino acids: CASSFSVISTDTQYF. The full variable domain, rest sourced from reference TRBV18 and TRBJ2-3, is NAGVMQNPRHLVRRRGQEARLRCSPMKGHSHVYWYRQLPEEGLKFMVYLQKENIIDESGMPKERFSAEFPKEGPSILRIQQVVRGDSAAYFCASSFSVISTDTQYFGPGTRLTVL.

V gene TRBV12-3 or TRBV12-4 combines with J gene TRBJ1-2; 7 bases are shared with TRBD1. CDR3 size: 12 residues. V trimming: 9 bases; J trimming: 5 bases; junction bases outside the gene matches: 6. The CDR3 region has the DNA TGTGCCAGTCAGGCGACAGGGTATGGCTACACCTTC. Translated, it gives CASQATGYGYTF.

This clonotype was observed a handful of times. The V and J genes are TRBV11-2 and TRBJ1-4, with 8 bases fitting TRBD1. Germline V CDR1 and CDR2: SGHAT, FQNNGV. The CDR3 has 14 amino acids. J was trimmed by 8 bases and V by 4 bases; bases with no gene match: 6. This chain's CDR3 is CASSSPGQGEKLFF. As DNA, the CDR3 is TGTGCCAGCAGCTCTCCCGGACAGGGCGAAAAACTGTTTTTT.

This clonotype has more than one count but fewer than ten. This likely comes from a read error, as the CDR3 has no conserved phenylalanine or tryptophan at its end. Because the CDR3's place on the DNA is in doubt, the DNA is left out and the CDR3 is given as listed by TCRdb. The chain is built from TRBV30 and TRBJ2-5; the tabulated D call, TRBD2, remains unverified against the DNA. The germline CDR1 and CDR2 sequences are GTSNPN and SVGIG (reference sequence). The CDR3 numbers 14 amino acids, ends counted. CDR3 in amino acids: CAWSGGLAGTGLAL.

At least ten counts were recorded for this clonotype. This rearrangement joins TRBV4-1 to TRBJ1-2, with TRBD1 matching over 8 bases. Germline V CDR1 and CDR2: MGHRA, YSYEKL. With 4 bases clipped from V and 6 bases from J, the junction kept 16 bases outside the gene matches. CDR3 length equals 17 residues. The CDR3 sequence: CASSPDGGQGALHGYTF. The CDR3 DNA follows: TGCGCCAGCAGCCCAGATGGAGGACAGGGTGCTCTCCATGGCTACACCTTC.

This chain joins TRBV2 and TRBJ2-7, with TRBD2 as a possible D gene (5 bases). Trimming removed 2 bases at V and 3 bases at J, with 5 bases between. Germline CDR1 reads SNHLY; CDR2 reads FYNNEI. CDR3 length: 12 amino acids. CDR3 protein: CASSERGYEQYF. CDR3 nucleotides: TGTGCCAGCAGTGAACGGGGCTACGAGCAGTACTTC.

V is TRBV6-2 or TRBV6-3 and J is TRBJ2-5, with D possibly being TRBD2 (6 bases). The CDR3 totals 12 residues. The germline gives CDR1 MNHEY, CDR2 SVGEGT. Deletions cut 2 bases from V and 9 bases from J, with 10 bases between. The chain's CDR3 is CASSYEWGAQYF. CDR3 nucleotide sequence: TGTGCCAGCAGTTACGAGTGGGGGGCCCAGTACTTC.

This clonotype was found a few times. The chain links TRBV11-2 to TRBJ2-7; no reliable D call. Looked up from germline, CDR1 is SGHAT and CDR2 is FQNNGV. There are 11 residues in the CDR3. V was pared by 5 bases and J by 4 bases, with 6 bases between. Here the CDR3 reads CASSAGYEQYV. The CDR3 DNA is TGTGCCAGCAGCGCCGGGTACGAGCAGTACGTC.

There are a few counts of this clonotype. J is TRBJ1-2 and V is TRBV24-1; D call uncertain. V lost 7 bases to trimming and J lost 6 bases, with 8 bases between them. The CDR3 length is 11 residues. Germline CDR1 and CDR2: KGHDR and SFDVKD. The CDR3 DNA is TGTGCCACCAGCTACCTGAATGGCTACACCTTC. It codes for CATSYLNGYTF.

This clonotype was counted between two and nine times. The genes are TRBV11-2 and TRBJ2-5; D unclear. The germline V gene encodes CDR1 SGHAT and CDR2 FQNNGV. V lost 7 bases and J lost 2, with 14 bases in between. The length of the CDR3 is 14 residues. For the CDR3, the DNA is TGTGCCAGCAACACGGACGGAAAACAAGAGACCCAGTACTTC. Translating gives CASNTDGKQETQYF.

This chain links TRBV20-1 with TRBJ2-1; TRBD1 matches at 8 bases. V gave up 3 bases and J gave up 5 bases; unmatched junction bases: 3. Germline CDR1 DFQATT, CDR2 SNEGSKA (reference sequence). This CDR3 has 13 residues. In DNA, the CDR3 is TGCAGTGCTAGCTGGGACAGGAACAATGAGCAGTTCTTC. It translates to CSASWDRNNEQFF.

This clonotype appeared a few times. V and J are TRBV20-1 and TRBJ1-5; perhaps TRBD1 as D (5 bases). Trimming removed 4 bases at V and 3 bases at J, with 16 bases between. CDR3 length equals 15 residues. Germline V CDR1 and CDR2: DFQATT, SNEGSKA (reference sequence). The CDR3 nucleotides are TGCAGTGCTATAAAACAGTGGGGGTTCAATCAGCCCCAGCATTTT. Residues: CSAIKQWGFNQPQHF.

This chain joins TRBV19 and TRBJ2-7, with TRBD2 matching 8 bases. CDR3 length equals 15 residues. With 8 bases clipped from V and 2 bases from J, the junction kept 11 bases outside the gene matches. The V gene's germline CDR1 is LNHDA and CDR2 SQIVND (reference sequence). Here the CDR3 DNA reads TGTGCCAGTCGCCCCGGGGGGGCCCTCGCCTACGAGCAGTACTTC. Translating gives CASRPGGALAYEQYF.

This clonotype was seen only a few times. The chain combines TRBV18 with TRBJ2-2; D not certain. From germline, CDR1 is KGHSH and CDR2 LQKENI. The germline V and J ends were trimmed by 1 base and 5 bases, with 17 bases remaining between them. The CDR3 is made up of 17 amino acids. CDR3 coding DNA: TGTGCCAGCTCACCACAGTTGCACAGTTCCACGACCGGGGAGCTGTTTTTT. Protein product: CASSPQLHSSTTGELFF.